One TCR beta chain is described in this entry. The data were taken from a study of T-cell reconstitution after alpha-beta-depleted transplantation in children. Preparation of the TCRbeta library involved a method that used unique molecular identifiers. TCRdb passed the PCR reads through MiXCR, listing each CDR3 protein once. The sample carries fewer than 750,000 distinct CDR3 sequences, under 25% recorded once. The material sequenced was PBMCs, mostly from graft donor cells, taken 360 days after TCRalphabeta/CD19-depleted stem cell transplant. This receptor was identified in a boy in the first two years of life who had a stem cell transplant for acute myeloid leukemia, so the T cells may come from the graft donor.

CDR3 sequence: CASSDMGRYEQYF. CDR3 nucleotide sequence: TGTGCCAGCAGCGACATGGGGAGGTACGAGCAGTACTTC. The J gene is TRBJ2-7, the V gene TRBV7-9; D possibly corresponds to TRBD2 (6 bases). The CDR3 extends over 13 amino acids. Germline lookup yields CDR1 SEHNR and CDR2 FQNEAQ (reference sequence). V lost 5 bases to trimming and J lost 4 bases, with 12 bases between them.